Each of the 21 T cell receptor beta chains below was sequenced from the same sample in a study of blood T cell repertoires in COVID-19. Some clones are missing from TCRdb's copy, which holds only in-frame ones; the method was immunoSEQ multiplex PCR. Here the sample spans approximately 150,000 clones, about four fifths being singletons. Specimen: peripheral blood. These receptors all stem from a man aged 65 to 79 who had recovered from COVID-19.

This chain uses TRBV4-1 with TRBJ2-7; 8 positions match TRBD2. The junction had 20 bases not matched to a gene; V was cut back by 4 bases and J by 6 bases. The V gene's germline CDR1 is MGHRA and CDR2 YSYEKL. The CDR3 runs 18 residues. The CDR3 sequence: CASSPDILRREGPFEQYF. CDR3 sequence (DNA): TGCGCCAGCAGCCCTGACATTTTACGCCGGGAGGGCCCCTTCGAGCAGTACTTC.

This clone occurred once. The chain is built from TRBV6-2 or TRBV6-3 and TRBJ1-1; 9 bases match TRBD1. Trimming at V came to 2 bases and at J to 3 bases, leaving 4 bases not matched to a gene. This CDR3 is built from 15 residues. Germline values: CDR1 MNHEY, CDR2 SVGEGT. The DNA for the CDR3 is TGTGCCAGCAGTTACGCAGGACAGGGGTACACTGAAGCTTTCTTT. Its protein is CASSYAGQGYTEAFF.

This clone was picked up a small number of times. This chain joins TRBV18 and TRBJ1-5; tentative D call: TRBD1 (6 bases). Germline V gene sequence: CDR1 KGHSH, CDR2 LQKENI. This CDR3 spans 16 amino acids. Trimming left V 1 base short and J 4 bases short, with 14 bases between. CDR3 DNA sequence: TGTGCCAGCTCACCACTCCGGAACAGGGAGAATCAGCCCCAGCATTTT. It encodes CASSPLRNRENQPQHF.

The rearrangement links TRBV5-6 to TRBJ2-7; 11 positions agree with TRBD1. Per germline, CDR1 SGHDT and CDR2 YYEEEE. V was pared by 2 bases and J by 6 bases, with 4 bases of the junction left unmatched. The CDR3 has 14 residues. For the CDR3, the DNA is TGTGCCAGCAGCTTAGGGACAGGGGGATCCGAGCAGTACTTC. Encoded protein: CASSLGTGGSEQYF.

This clone is a singleton in its sample. This chain uses TRBV15 with TRBJ2-2; 8 bases align to TRBD2. V shed 0 bases, J shed 1 base, and the junction held 4 bases outside the gene matches. This CDR3 is built from 17 residues. From germline, CDR1 is LNHNV and CDR2 YYDKDF (reference sequence). For the CDR3, the DNA is TGTGCCACCAGCAGAGACCAACTAGCGGAGAACACCGGGGAGCTGTTTTTT. This gives the protein CATSRDQLAENTGELFF. Full variable domain (outside the CDR3, taken from reference TRBV15 and TRBJ2-2): DAMVIQNPRYQVTQFGKPVTLSCSQTLNHNVMYWYQQKSSQAPKLLFHYYDKDFNNEADTPDNFQSRRPNTSFCFLDIRSPGLGDTAMYLCATSRDQLAENTGELFFGEGSRLTVL.

The J gene is TRBJ2-6, the V gene TRBV9; D is undetermined. V was clipped by 0 bases and J by 2 bases, with 6 bases between them. The CDR3 runs to 15 residues. CDR1 and CDR2 (germline): SGDLS, YYNGEE. Here the CDR3 reads CASSVEPAGANVLTF. The CDR3 bases are TGTGCCAGCAGCGTAGAGCCGGCTGGGGCCAACGTCCTGACTTTC.

The chain has TRBV6-5 and TRBJ2-7, with D possibly matching TRBD1 (5 bases). Germline V gene data show CDR1 as MNHEY and CDR2 as SVGAGI. V was shortened by 2 bases and J by 2 bases, with 13 bases between the two germline ends. The CDR3 totals 15 residues. CDR3 sequence: CASSYATVKPYEQYF. In nucleotides, the CDR3 is TGTGCCAGCAGTTACGCGACAGTGAAGCCCTACGAGCAGTACTTC.

This clone has a single count. The rearrangement links TRBV7-2 to TRBJ2-5; the match to TRBD2 covers 15 bases. Germline V lookup: CDR1 SGHTA, CDR2 FQGNSA. The ends lost 5 bases at V and 5 bases at J; junction bases unmatched: 6. This CDR3 has 16 residues. The CDR3 sequence is CASSLGLAGGGETQYF. The CDR3 region has the DNA TGTGCCAGCAGCCTCGGACTAGCGGGAGGGGGGGAGACCCAGTACTTC.

This sequence joins TRBV9 and TRBJ1-2, with 7 nucleotides matching TRBD1. CDR1 and CDR2 (germline): SGDLS, YYNGEE. J was trimmed by 8 bases and V by 6 bases; bases with no gene match: 13. The CDR3 is made up of 14 amino acids. The CDR3 is CASNVQTGSGGYTF. Here the CDR3 DNA reads TGTGCCAGCAACGTGCAGACAGGGTCAGGAGGCTACACCTTC.

This chain uses TRBV7-9 with TRBJ1-2, with 10 nucleotides matching TRBD1. The CDR3 runs to 16 residues. V lost 5 bases, J lost 2 bases, and 8 bases stayed unmatched. CDR1 is SEHNR and CDR2 is FQNEAQ in the germline V gene (reference sequence). CDR3 protein: CASSTGTGEKNYGYTF. The CDR3 region has the DNA TGTGCCAGCAGCACCGGGACAGGGGAGAAGAACTATGGCTACACCTTC.

V and J are TRBV5-6 and TRBJ2-7; a possible D gene is TRBD2 (7 bases). The CDR3 runs 15 residues. Between the trimmed V and J ends, which lost 4 bases and 3 bases, there was a span of 17 bases. The germline V gene has CDR1 SGHDT and CDR2 YYEEEE. The CDR3 region is CASSLRWGGLYEQYF. The CDR3 coding sequence is TGTGCCAGCAGCCTCCGTTGGGGGGGCCTCTACGAGCAGTACTTC.

The rearrangement joins TRBV3-1 (or the pseudogene TRBV3-2) to TRBJ2-7; 7 nucleotides align to TRBD1. Germline CDR1 and CDR2: LGHDT and YNNKEL (reference sequence). The CDR3 contains 14 residues. Losses at the gene ends were 3 bases for V and 2 bases for J; bases not matched to a gene: 4. The CDR3 DNA sequence: TGTGCCAGCAGCCACGGACAGGCCACCTACGAGCAGTACTTC. Translating gives CASSHGQATYEQYF.

J is TRBJ2-7 and V is TRBV5-6; weak D call: TRBD1 (6 bases). Trimming removed 4 bases at V and 3 bases at J, with 20 bases between. Germline V gene data show CDR1 as SGHDT and CDR2 as YYEEEE. The CDR3 spans 16 residues. CDR3 sequence (DNA): TGTGCCAGCAGCCGGTTCACCCGGGACAAAGACTACGAGCAGTACTTC. It codes for CASSRFTRDKDYEQYF.

The V call is TRBV5-1, the J call TRBJ2-1; D might be TRBD1 (6 bases). Trimming removed 3 bases from V and 0 bases from J, with 10 bases in between. Germline-derived CDR1 and CDR2 are SGHRS and YFSETQ. The CDR3 consists of 15 residues. CDR3 coding DNA: TGCGCCAGCAGCTCAGGGACAAACTCCTACAATGAGCAGTTCTTC. Its translation is CASSSGTNSYNEQFF. Drawing the rest from reference TRBV5-1 and TRBJ2-1, the complete variable domain is KAGVTQTPRYLIKTRGQQVTLSCSPISGHRSVSWYQQTPGQGLQFLFEYFSETQRNKGNFPGRFSGRQFSNSRSEMNVSTLELGDSALYLCASSSGTNSYNEQFFGPGTRLTVL.

The rearrangement links TRBV10-3 to TRBJ1-1; 7 nucleotides line up with TRBD1. The junction had 4 bases not matched to a gene; V was cut back by 3 bases and J by 0 bases. Germline loops: CDR1 ENHRY, CDR2 SYGVKD. The CDR3 has 15 amino acids. The CDR3 DNA follows: TGTGCCATCAGTGACCTGACAGGGTTGAACACTGAAGCTTTCTTT. It codes for CAISDLTGLNTEAFF.

The rearrangement joins TRBV3-1 (or the pseudogene TRBV3-2) to TRBJ2-1; D gene unclear. CDR1 and CDR2 from the germline V gene are LGHDT and YNNKEL (reference sequence). CDR3 length: 16 amino acids. V shed 2 bases and J shed 0 bases, with 11 bases lying between them. The CDR3 DNA sequence: TGTGCCAGCAGCCAAACATGGCGGAGCTCCTACAATGAGCAGTTCTTC. Its translation is CASSQTWRSSYNEQFF.

The chain carries TRBV13 and TRBJ1-3; perhaps TRBD1 as D (5 bases). V was shortened by 5 bases and J by 4 bases, with 15 bases between the two germline ends. In germline, CDR1 is PRHDT, CDR2 FYEKMQ (reference sequence). This CDR3 is built from 15 residues. The CDR3 here is CASSPYRTGGNTIYF. In DNA form, the CDR3 reads TGTGCCAGCAGCCCGTACCGAACAGGAGGAAACACCATATATTTT.

The chain employs TRBV14 and TRBJ2-7; D gene uncertain. The V gene lost 0 bases and the J gene lost 0 bases, with 6 bases spanning the gap. CDR1 is SGHDN, CDR2 FVKESK, per germline. The CDR3 length is 14 residues. CDR3 DNA sequence: TGTGCCAGCAGCCAAGATTACAACTCCTACGAGCAGTACTTC. Translation gives CASSQDYNSYEQYF.

The genes are TRBV5-1 and TRBJ1-2, with TRBD1 matching over 7 bases. Looked up from germline, CDR1 is SGHRS and CDR2 is YFSETQ. With V trimmed by 4 bases and J by 5 bases, 11 bases remained unmatched. The length of the CDR3 is 15 residues. CDR3 amino acids: CASSEVGQAHYGYTF. The CDR3, as DNA: TGCGCCAGCAGCGAGGTAGGACAGGCCCATTATGGCTACACCTTC.

This clone was observed once. V and J are TRBV6-5 and TRBJ1-6, with 9 bases matching TRBD1. The V and J ends lost 6 bases and 9 bases, in that order; junction bases with no gene match: 6. This CDR3 contains 14 residues. The germline CDR1 and CDR2 sequences are MNHEY and SVGAGI. In nucleotides, the CDR3 is TGTGCCAGCAGCCCGGGACAGGGCCGTTCACCCCTCCACTTT. It encodes CASSPGQGRSPLHF.

The table lists this clone with a few counts. The V call is TRBV11-3, the J call TRBJ1-4; 11 bases are shared with TRBD1. The CDR3 loop spans 13 amino acids. The V segment lost 5 bases and the J segment 8 bases; nucleotides outside the gene matches: 1. Germline V CDR1 and CDR2: SGHNT, YENEEA. Here the CDR3 reads CASSRTGGEKLFF. As DNA, the CDR3 is TGTGCCAGCAGCCGGACAGGGGGCGAAAAACTGTTTTTT.